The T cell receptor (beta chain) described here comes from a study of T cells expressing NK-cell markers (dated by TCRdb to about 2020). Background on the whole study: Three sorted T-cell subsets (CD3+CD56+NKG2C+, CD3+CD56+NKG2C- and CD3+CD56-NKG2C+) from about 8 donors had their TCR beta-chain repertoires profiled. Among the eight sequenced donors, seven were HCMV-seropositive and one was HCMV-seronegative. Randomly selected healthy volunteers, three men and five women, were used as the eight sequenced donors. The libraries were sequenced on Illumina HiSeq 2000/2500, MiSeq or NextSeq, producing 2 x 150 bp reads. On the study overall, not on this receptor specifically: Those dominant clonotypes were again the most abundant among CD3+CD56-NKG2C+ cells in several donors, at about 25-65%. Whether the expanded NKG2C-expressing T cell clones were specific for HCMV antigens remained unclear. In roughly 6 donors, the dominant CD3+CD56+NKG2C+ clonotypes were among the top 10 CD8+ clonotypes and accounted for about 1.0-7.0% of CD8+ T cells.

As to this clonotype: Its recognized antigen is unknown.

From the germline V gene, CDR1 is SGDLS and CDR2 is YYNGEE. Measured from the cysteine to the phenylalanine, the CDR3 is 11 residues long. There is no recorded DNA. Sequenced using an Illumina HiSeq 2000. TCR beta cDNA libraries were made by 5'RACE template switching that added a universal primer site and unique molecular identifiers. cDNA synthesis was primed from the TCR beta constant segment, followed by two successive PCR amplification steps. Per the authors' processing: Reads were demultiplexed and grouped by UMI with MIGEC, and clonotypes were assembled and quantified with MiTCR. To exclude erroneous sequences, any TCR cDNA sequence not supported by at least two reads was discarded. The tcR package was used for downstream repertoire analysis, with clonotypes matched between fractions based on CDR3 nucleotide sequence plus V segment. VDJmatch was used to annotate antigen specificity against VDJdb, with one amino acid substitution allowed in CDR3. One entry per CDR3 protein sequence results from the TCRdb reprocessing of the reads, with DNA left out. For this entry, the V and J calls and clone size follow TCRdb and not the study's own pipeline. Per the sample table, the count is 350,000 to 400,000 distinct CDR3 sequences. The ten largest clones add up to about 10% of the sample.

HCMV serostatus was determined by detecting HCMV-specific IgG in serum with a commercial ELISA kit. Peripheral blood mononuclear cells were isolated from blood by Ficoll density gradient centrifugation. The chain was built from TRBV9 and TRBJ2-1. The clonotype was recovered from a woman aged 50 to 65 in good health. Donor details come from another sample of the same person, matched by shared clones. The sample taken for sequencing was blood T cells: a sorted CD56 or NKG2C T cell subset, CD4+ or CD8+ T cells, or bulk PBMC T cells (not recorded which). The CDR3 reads CASSVSSEQFF.